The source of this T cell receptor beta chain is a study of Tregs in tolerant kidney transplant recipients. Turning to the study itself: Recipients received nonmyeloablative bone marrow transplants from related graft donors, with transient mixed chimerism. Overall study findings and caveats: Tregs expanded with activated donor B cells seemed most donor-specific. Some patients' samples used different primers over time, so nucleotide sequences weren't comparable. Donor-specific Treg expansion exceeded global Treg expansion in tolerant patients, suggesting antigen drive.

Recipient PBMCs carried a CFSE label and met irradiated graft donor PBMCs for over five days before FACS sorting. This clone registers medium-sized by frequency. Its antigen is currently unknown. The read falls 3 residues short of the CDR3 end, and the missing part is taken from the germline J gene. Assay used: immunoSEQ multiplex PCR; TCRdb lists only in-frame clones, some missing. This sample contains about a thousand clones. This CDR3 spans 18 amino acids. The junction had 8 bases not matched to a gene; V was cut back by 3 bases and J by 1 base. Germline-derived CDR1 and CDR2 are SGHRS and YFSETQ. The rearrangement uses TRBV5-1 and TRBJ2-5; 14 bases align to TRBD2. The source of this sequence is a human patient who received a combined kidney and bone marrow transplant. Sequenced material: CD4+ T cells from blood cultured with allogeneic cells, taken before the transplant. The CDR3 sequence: CASSWGLAGVVSQETQYF. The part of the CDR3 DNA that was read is TGCGCCAGCAGCTGGGGACTAGCGGGAGTGGTGTCCCAAGAGACC.